The 29 T cell receptor beta chains presented below share a single source sample, sequenced in a study of technical replicates of blood from a few donors. This table comes from immunoSEQ multiplex PCR, and its TCRdb copy is limited to in-frame clones, with some not included. The table records tens of thousands of clones, 90% to 98% of them present only once. The sample was T cells isolated from PBMCs. These TCRs come from a human donor in good health.

The chain recombines TRBV4-1 with TRBJ2-2, with TRBD2 identical over 12 bases. Looked up from germline, CDR1 is MGHRA and CDR2 is YSYEKL. V was clipped by 6 bases and J by 5 bases; unmatched bases: 7. The CDR3 is made up of 16 amino acids. CDR3 region: CASSRTGTSGTGELFF. The DNA for the CDR3 is TGCGCCAGCAGTCGCACTGGGACTAGCGGGACCGGGGAGCTGTTTTTT.

The chain carries TRBV27 and TRBJ2-5; 10 positions match TRBD1. Unmatched junction bases numbered 9, after V lost 3 bases and J lost 5 bases. CDR3 size: 16 residues. The germline V gene has CDR1 MNHEY and CDR2 SMNVEV (reference sequence). The DNA of the CDR3 is TGTGCCAGCAGTTTCAAGACAGGGGGCGCGTGGGAGACCCAGTACTTC. This codes for CASSFKTGGAWETQYF.

The V and J genes are TRBV21-1 and TRBJ1-1; the D call of TRBD1 is as the table states it, not checked on the DNA. TRBV21-1 is described as a pseudogene. This CDR3 is 13 amino acids long. For the CDR3, the DNA is TGTGCCAGCAGCACTCGACAGCCGAGTGAAGCTTTCTTT. Residues: CASSTRQPSEAFF.

V usage is TRBV28 and J usage is TRBJ1-5, with 9 bases matching TRBD1. CDR1 is MDHEN, CDR2 SYDVKM, per germline. V lost 6 bases to trimming and J lost 0 bases; unmatched junction nucleotides: 12. The CDR3 has 18 amino acids. The CDR3 loop reads CASRGARDRADSNQPQHF. For the CDR3, the DNA is TGTGCCAGCAGGGGGGCCCGGGACAGGGCAGATAGCAATCAGCCCCAGCATTTT.

The genes are TRBV6-1 and TRBJ1-1, with 7 bases that match TRBD1. Germline assignment: CDR1 MNHNS and CDR2 SASEGT. V trimming: 5 bases; J trimming: 0 bases; junction bases outside the gene matches: 6. The CDR3 extends over 15 amino acids. CDR3 DNA sequence: TGTGCCAGCAGTTGGGGACAGCTCATGAACACTGAAGCTTTCTTT. As protein: CASSWGQLMNTEAFF.

The chain links TRBV28 to TRBJ2-6; tentatively, D is TRBD2 (5 bases). Germline V gene lookup returns CDR1 MDHEN and CDR2 SYDVKM. The CDR3 sequence is 15 residues long. The germline V and J ends were trimmed by 3 bases and 0 bases, with 6 bases remaining between them. The CDR3 nucleotides read TGTGCCAGCAGTTTCGGGGACTCTGGGGCCAACGTCCTGACTTTC. Encoded protein: CASSFGDSGANVLTF.

J is TRBJ1-2 and V is TRBV7-8, with D maybe TRBD1 (6 bases). The V gene lost 5 bases and the J gene lost 3 bases, with 16 bases spanning the gap. Germline loops: CDR1 SGHVS, CDR2 FQNEAQ. CDR3 size: 15 residues. CDR3 protein: CASSKTAAGDYGYTF. The CDR3 DNA follows: TGTGCCAGCAGCAAGACTGCCGCAGGGGACTATGGCTACACCTTC.

This clone was seen only once. The chain recombines TRBV7-9 with TRBJ2-3, with TRBD2 matching over 11 bases. V lost 6 bases and J lost 0; bases outside the gene matches: 14. Per germline, CDR1 SEHNR and CDR2 FQNEAQ (reference sequence). CDR3 length: 19 residues. The DNA of the CDR3 is TGTGCCAGCAGGGCACCGGGACTAGCGGATCATATTAGCACAGATACGCAGTATTTT. The encoded protein is CASRAPGLADHISTDTQYF.

The chain is built from TRBV29-1 and TRBJ2-5; D call uncertain. The ends were cut back, 7 bases at V and 1 base at J, with 10 bases in the middle. Germline CDR1 reads SQVTM; CDR2 reads ANQGSEA. CDR3 size: 12 residues. Written as DNA, the CDR3 is TGCAGCGCCTTAGCAGTCCAAGAGACCCAGTACTTC. Its translation is CSALAVQETQYF.

This chain uses TRBV5-1 with TRBJ2-5; 7 nucleotides agree with TRBD2. Trimming removed 4 bases from V and 2 bases from J; junction bases left unmatched: 2. The CDR3 has 13 amino acids. Germline V gene lookup returns CDR1 SGHRS and CDR2 YFSETQ. CDR3 region: CASSTGGQETQYF. The CDR3 DNA sequence: TGCGCCAGCAGCACGGGGGGTCAAGAGACCCAGTACTTC.

The rearrangement uses TRBV5-1 and TRBJ2-3; D is possibly TRBD2 (5 bases). Trimming left V 2 bases short and J 2 bases short, with 9 bases between. The CDR3 is made up of 14 amino acids. Germline CDR1 is SGHRS and CDR2 is YFSETQ. CDR3 bases: TGCGCCAGCAGCTTACTAGTTCCCACAGATACGCAGTATTTT. Its protein is CASSLLVPTDTQYF.

V gene TRBV5-1 combines with J gene TRBJ1-1; 9 nucleotides agree with TRBD1. The CDR3 runs 14 residues. CDR1 SGHRS and CDR2 YFSETQ come from the germline V gene. V lost 4 bases, J lost 3 bases, and 4 bases stayed unmatched. The CDR3 DNA reads TGCGCCAGCAGCCGACAGGGGGGAGACACTGAAGCTTTCTTT. The encoded protein is CASSRQGGDTEAFF.

This chain connects TRBV6-5 to TRBJ2-7, with no clear D. With 0 bases removed from V and 2 bases from J, the gap between germline ends came to 11 bases. In germline, CDR1 is MNHEY, CDR2 SVGAGI. This CDR3 is 15 amino acids long. The DNA of the CDR3 is TGTGCCAGCAGTTACTCTGGCGGATTTGCCTACGAGCAGTACTTC. Protein product: CASSYSGGFAYEQYF.

J is TRBJ1-3 and V is TRBV19; D is unresolved. The V end was cut by 3 bases, the J end by 0 bases, with 6 bases between. CDR1 and CDR2 from the germline V gene are LNHDA and SQIVND (reference sequence). The CDR3 is 14 residues long. DNA for the CDR3: TGTGCCAGTAGTATCGCGTACTCTGGAAACACCATATATTTT. Residues: CASSIAYSGNTIYF.

This rearrangement joins TRBV2 to TRBJ1-6; D is perhaps TRBD1 (6 bases). The CDR3 loop spans 15 amino acids. Trimming removed 6 bases from V and 7 bases from J, with 16 bases in between. Germline values: CDR1 SNHLY, CDR2 FYNNEI. CDR3 bases: TGTGCCAGCAGGGGCCGAGGGACATCCAATTCACCCCTCCACTTT. It is translated as CASRGRGTSNSPLHF.

V is TRBV7-6 and J is TRBJ2-7; tentative D call: TRBD1 (5 bases). This CDR3 has 13 amino acids. Germline CDR1 is SGHVS and CDR2 is FNYEAQ. V was clipped by 5 bases and J by 1 base, with 9 bases between them. The CDR3 is CASSPRQSYEQYF. Written as DNA, the CDR3 is TGTGCCAGCAGCCCCAGACAGTCCTACGAGCAGTACTTC.

This sequence joins TRBV4-1 and TRBJ2-7; D remains ambiguous. CDR1 is MGHRA and CDR2 is YSYEKL in the germline V gene. V lost 1 base, J lost 4 bases, and 17 bases lay in between. This CDR3 spans 16 amino acids. CDR3 residues: CASSQGLEVIAYEQYF. For the CDR3, the DNA is TGCGCCAGCAGCCAAGGGCTAGAGGTGATCGCGTACGAGCAGTACTTC.

The V call is TRBV7-9, the J call TRBJ2-5; a weak D match, TRBD2 (6 bases). The CDR3 is 16 amino acids. The V and J ends lost 6 bases and 4 bases respectively, with 21 bases between them. From germline, CDR1 is SEHNR and CDR2 FQNEAQ (reference sequence). CDR3 sequence (DNA): TGTGCCAGCAGTCTGGGGGGAATCATGTACATAGAGACCCAGTACTTC. Protein product: CASSLGGIMYIETQYF.

This chain connects TRBV4-1 to TRBJ2-7, with TRBD1 identical over 12 bases. Germline V CDR1 and CDR2: MGHRA, YSYEKL. The CDR3 runs 15 residues. Trimming at V came to 2 bases and at J to 6 bases, leaving 5 bases not matched to a gene. The CDR3 DNA reads TGCGCCAGCAGCCAAACCGGGACAGGGGGCCGCGAGCAGTACTTC. It translates to CASSQTGTGGREQYF.

V gene TRBV5-1 combines with J gene TRBJ2-3, with D possibly being TRBD2 (6 bases). Trimming took 0 bases from V and 6 from J, leaving 20 bases between them. The CDR3 runs 17 residues. In germline, CDR1 is SGHRS, CDR2 YFSETQ. CDR3 DNA sequence: TGCGCCAGCAGCTTGGCGTCTAAGACGGGAGCAGGGGATACGCAGTATTTT. It specifies CASSLASKTGAGDTQYF.

The chain has TRBV15 and TRBJ1-1; D remains ambiguous. The germline CDR1 and CDR2 sequences are LNHNV and YYDKDF (reference sequence). This CDR3 contains 14 residues. V gave up 0 bases and J gave up 4 bases, with 9 bases separating them. The CDR3 loop reads CATSRDPGSTEAFF. DNA for the CDR3: TGTGCCACCAGCAGAGATCCGGGGTCCACTGAAGCTTTCTTT.

This chain links TRBV7-2 with TRBJ2-1, with no clear D. CDR1 is SGHTA, CDR2 FQGNSA, per germline. The CDR3 totals 15 residues. Trimming stripped 5 bases from V and 4 bases from J, with 15 bases between. The CDR3 is CASSRGSQFYNEQFF. In DNA form, the CDR3 reads TGTGCCAGCAGCCGTGGCAGTCAATTTTACAATGAGCAGTTCTTC.

The J gene is TRBJ2-5, the V gene TRBV5-1, with TRBD2 as a possible D gene (6 bases). Germline CDR1 and CDR2: SGHRS and YFSETQ. Trimming pared 0 bases from V and 5 bases from J, leaving 14 bases between. CDR3 length equals 15 residues. The DNA of the CDR3 is TGCGCCAGCAGCTTGGTGGGGGGATCGGGGGAGACCCAGTACTTC. Translated, it gives CASSLVGGSGETQYF. Full variable domain (outside the CDR3, taken from reference TRBV5-1 and TRBJ2-5): KAGVTQTPRYLIKTRGQQVTLSCSPISGHRSVSWYQQTPGQGLQFLFEYFSETQRNKGNFPGRFSGRQFSNSRSEMNVSTLELGDSALYLCASSLVGGSGETQYFGPGTRLLVL.

The chain is built from TRBV28 and TRBJ1-5; 9 bases are shared with TRBD1. This CDR3 comprises 15 residues. J was trimmed by 7 bases and V by 5 bases; bases with no gene match: 9. Germline CDR1 MDHEN, CDR2 SYDVKM. CDR3 region: CASSPFRDREQPQHF. In DNA, the CDR3 is TGTGCCAGCAGTCCCTTCAGGGACAGGGAACAGCCCCAGCATTTT.

The chain joins TRBV5-1 to TRBJ2-7; tentatively, D is TRBD2 (5 bases). V shed 4 bases and J shed 2 bases, with 10 bases lying between them. Germline CDR1 SGHRS, CDR2 YFSETQ. This CDR3 has 13 amino acids. This CDR3 is CASSDGGPYEQYF. CDR3 nucleotides: TGCGCCAGCAGCGACGGAGGACCCTACGAGCAGTACTTC.

There are a few counts of this clone. The same CDR3 can be traced to other DNA sequences in this sample. The gene calls are TRBV9 and TRBJ1-2, with 10 nucleotides matching TRBD1. J was trimmed by 7 bases and V by 0 bases; bases with no gene match: 3. The CDR3 totals 14 residues. The V gene's germline CDR1 is SGDLS and CDR2 YYNGEE. Here the CDR3 DNA reads TGTGCCAGCAGCGTAGGACAGGGGGCAGGTGGCTACACCTTC. It yields the protein CASSVGQGAGGYTF. Using reference TRBV9 and TRBJ1-2 for the parts outside the CDR3, the full variable domain is DSGVTQTPKHLITATGQRVTLRCSPRSGDLSVYWYQQSLDQGLQFLIQYYNGEERAKGNILERFSAQQFPDLHSELNLSSLELGDSALYFCASSVGQGAGGYTFGSGTRLTVV.

The rearrangement joins TRBV25-1 to TRBJ1-1; D unresolved. Trimming cost V 5 bases and J 1 base, with 11 bases left between them. The CDR3 loop spans 14 amino acids. Per the germline V gene, CDR1 is MGHDK and CDR2 is SYGVNS. This CDR3 is CASSSLEGNTEAFF. The CDR3 bases are TGTGCCAGCAGTTCCCTAGAGGGGAACACTGAAGCTTTCTTT.

The gene calls are TRBV19 and TRBJ1-3; TRBD1 might be the D (5 bases). The CDR3 covers 14 residues. V shed 2 bases and J shed 5 bases, with 10 bases lying between them. CDR1 and CDR2 (germline): LNHDA, SQIVND (reference sequence). The CDR3 nucleotides are TGTGCCAGTAGTATAACTCCAGGGCGAAACACCATATATTTT. Protein product: CASSITPGRNTIYF.

The chain joins TRBV5-1 to TRBJ2-5, with D possibly being TRBD2 (5 bases). The CDR3 runs to 13 residues. CDR1 SGHRS and CDR2 YFSETQ come from the germline V gene. Trimming stripped 3 bases from V and 5 bases from J, with 11 bases between. CDR3: CASSSGTRETQYF. The CDR3 DNA is TGCGCCAGCAGCTCGGGAACACGGGAGACCCAGTACTTC. Drawing the rest from reference TRBV5-1 and TRBJ2-5, the complete variable domain is KAGVTQTPRYLIKTRGQQVTLSCSPISGHRSVSWYQQTPGQGLQFLFEYFSETQRNKGNFPGRFSGRQFSNSRSEMNVSTLELGDSALYLCASSSGTRETQYFGPGTRLLVL.